Presented here are 5 T cell receptor beta chains from one specimen sequenced in a study of long-term antiretroviral therapy in people with HIV. The assay, immunoSEQ v3.0, was run at survey level. The data were produced by immunoSEQ multiplex PCR, yet TCRdb's version contains in-frame clones alone and is incomplete. The sample records about 25,000 clones, 65% to 90% being singletons. Sequencing used unsorted PBMCs, obtained 1.2 years after starting antiretroviral therapy. The receptor set was obtained from a man aged 50-60 years with HIV.

The chain is built from TRBV5-6 and TRBJ1-1; 7 positions match TRBD1. The CDR3 has 13 amino acids. Germline trimming cut 0 bases from V and 6 bases from J; bases unmatched to any gene: 2. CDR1 is SGHDT, CDR2 YYEEEE, per germline. CDR3 sequence: CASSLGQGAEAFF. For the CDR3, the DNA is TGTGCCAGCAGCTTGGGACAGGGTGCTGAAGCTTTCTTT.

This clone was counted only a few times. The gene calls are TRBV2 and TRBJ1-4; D uncertain. CDR1 is SNHLY and CDR2 is FYNNEI in the germline V gene. The V end lost 4 bases, the J end lost 7 bases, and 16 bases lay between the germline ends. The CDR3 runs to 15 residues. The CDR3 sequence: CASSGDSATGEKLFF. In DNA form, the CDR3 reads TGTGCCAGCAGTGGCGACTCGGCGACGGGTGAAAAACTGTTTTTT. Variable domain in full (rest from reference TRBV2 and TRBJ1-4): EPEVTQTPSHQVTQMGQEVILRCVPISNHLYFYWYRQILGQKVEFLVSFYNNEISEKSEIFDDQFSVERPDGSNFTLKIRSTKLEDSAMYFCASSGDSATGEKLFFGSGTQLSVL.

The V call is TRBV28, the J call TRBJ1-2; D is ambiguous. Germline CDR1 reads MDHEN; CDR2 reads SYDVKM. With 8 bases removed from V and 4 bases from J, the gap between germline ends came to 8 bases. The CDR3 is 11 amino acids. The CDR3 region has the DNA TGTGCCAGCGTTGGGTTCTATGGCTACACCTTC. This translates into CASVGFYGYTF.

CDR3 sequence reads: CASGDRGYSEQFF. Written as DNA, the CDR3 is TGTGCCAGTGGGGACAGGGGATATTCGGAGCAGTTCTTC. The chain carries TRBV10-3 and TRBJ2-1, with 10 bases lining up with TRBD1. Germline CDR1 is ENHRY and CDR2 is SYGVKD. J lost 10 bases, V lost 10 bases, and 10 bases had no gene match. This CDR3 region has 13 residues.

V gene TRBV7-3 combines with J gene TRBJ2-1; maybe TRBD1 (5 bases). This CDR3 is built from 13 residues. Germline V gene sequence: CDR1 SGHTA, CDR2 FQGTGA. Trimming shortened V by 5 bases and J by 6 bases, and 11 bases separated the two germline ends. DNA for the CDR3: TGTGCCAGCAGCAAAGGGGATCTCAATGAGCAGTTCTTC. It encodes CASSKGDLNEQFF.